The entry below gives a single T cell receptor (beta chain) sequence along with its context. CDR3 length equals 14 residues. Trimming stripped 3 bases from V and 0 bases from J, with 9 bases between. Germline-derived CDR1 and CDR2 are SGHNT and YYREEE (reference sequence). TCRdb reprocessed the 5' RACE reads via MiXCR and lists one record per CDR3 protein. The repertoire consists of over 70,000 distinct CDR3 sequences, with about a sixth occurring once and the leading ten covering almost 7%. Sequencing started from total RNA isolated from unfractionated whole blood. This sample was included in a study of human T cells and chemical hapten exposure.

The origin of this receptor is a female donor in good health. The rearrangement links TRBV5-4 to TRBJ1-1; D is perhaps TRBD1 (5 bases). The CDR3 is CASSWGKMNTEAFF. The DNA of the CDR3 is TGTGCCAGCAGCTGGGGGAAAATGAACACTGAAGCTTTCTTT.